Shown below are 15 T cell receptor beta chains from a single sample sequenced in a study of blood T cell repertoires in COVID-19. Only in-frame clones appear in the TCRdb table, and some are missing; sequencing was by immunoSEQ multiplex PCR. The sample consists of about 310,000 clones, 75% to 90% of them appearing once. The sample comprised PBMCs or T cells enriched from blood (not recorded which). Receptors originate from a man aged 55 to 70 who had recovered from COVID-19.

This clone was seen a handful of times. The chain has TRBV14 and TRBJ2-7; 10 bases fit TRBD1. Trimming took 4 bases from V and 3 from J; bases not matched to a gene: 12. Looked up from germline, CDR1 is SGHDN and CDR2 is FVKESK. The CDR3 totals 17 residues. The CDR3 spells CASSPLSSRDRGYEQYF. CDR3 in DNA: TGTGCCAGCAGCCCCCTTTCGTCTCGGGACAGGGGCTACGAGCAGTACTTC.

This chain joins TRBV28 and TRBJ1-6, with TRBD1 matching 7 bases. CDR3 length: 16 amino acids. Germline V lookup: CDR1 MDHEN, CDR2 SYDVKM. V lost 5 bases, J lost 7 bases, and 11 bases stayed unmatched. CDR3: CASSNNNRGRNSPLHF. The DNA for the CDR3 is TGTGCCAGCAGTAATAATAACAGGGGCCGCAATTCACCCCTCCACTTT. The variable domain in full, completed from reference TRBV28 and TRBJ1-6, reads DVKVTQSSRYLVKRTGEKVFLECVQDMDHENMFWYRQDPGLGLRLIYFSYDVKMKEKGDIPEGYSVSREKKERFSLILESASTNQTSMYLCASSNNNRGRNSPLHFGNGTRLTVT.

This rearrangement joins TRBV5-1 to TRBJ1-4, with 7 positions matching TRBD1. Trimming took 2 bases from V and 8 from J; bases not matched to a gene: 9. The CDR3 length is 15 residues. Germline V gene sequence: CDR1 SGHRS, CDR2 YFSETQ. As DNA, the CDR3 is TGCGCCAGCAGCTTACCAGGGGGTTTAGAAGAAAAACTGTTTTTT. It encodes CASSLPGGLEEKLFF. Looking up the rest from reference TRBV5-1 and TRBJ1-4 gives the full variable domain: KAGVTQTPRYLIKTRGQQVTLSCSPISGHRSVSWYQQTPGQGLQFLFEYFSETQRNKGNFPGRFSGRQFSNSRSEMNVSTLELGDSALYLCASSLPGGLEEKLFFGSGTQLSVL.

V and J are TRBV18 and TRBJ2-1; 9 nucleotides line up with TRBD1. This CDR3 has 16 amino acids. Trimming cost V 3 bases and J 1 base; bases outside gene matches: 4. Per the germline V gene, CDR1 is KGHSH and CDR2 is LQKENI. The CDR3 coding sequence is TGTGCCAGCTCACCGCTAGGGACAGGGTCCTACAATGAGCAGTTCTTC. Protein sequence: CASSPLGTGSYNEQFF.

Here the CDR3 reads CASSGSGEKLFF. CDR3 in DNA: TGTGCCAGCTCCGGGTCGGGTGAAAAACTGTTTTTT. J is TRBJ1-4 and V is TRBV6-5; D ambiguous. V lost 8 bases, J lost 7 bases, and 11 bases lay in between. Germline V gene sequence: CDR1 MNHEY, CDR2 SVGAGI. This CDR3 region has 12 residues.

V usage is TRBV7-3 and J usage is TRBJ1-1, with unresolved D. V was shortened by 5 bases and J by 4 bases, with 14 bases between the two germline ends. This CDR3 region has 14 residues. CDR1 SGHTA and CDR2 FQGTGA come from the germline V gene. The CDR3 DNA reads TGTGCCAGCAGCCAATGGCGGAGTTCCACTGAAGCTTTCTTT. Protein: CASSQWRSSTEAFF.

The chain employs TRBV15 and TRBJ1-1, with TRBD1 identical over 9 bases. The junction had 9 bases not matched to a gene; V was cut back by 0 bases and J by 7 bases. CDR1 is LNHNV and CDR2 is YYDKDF in the germline V gene (reference sequence). This CDR3 is 16 amino acids long. CDR3 coding DNA: TGTGCCACCAGCAGAGATCGGGGACAGGGAGGAGGTGAAGCTTTCTTT. This codes for CATSRDRGQGGGEAFF.

This clone was observed a handful of times. In nucleotides, the CDR3 is TGTGCCAGTAAGGACAGGGCGATTCCCAACGAAAAACTGTTTTTT. Its protein is CASKDRAIPNEKLFF. The chain recombines TRBV19 with TRBJ1-4; 8 bases line up with TRBD1. Germline V gene sequence: CDR1 LNHDA, CDR2 SQIVND (reference sequence). V lost 7 bases, J lost 8 bases, and 12 bases stayed unmatched. This CDR3 comprises 15 residues.

The chain carries TRBV9 and TRBJ2-1, with 9 bases matching TRBD2. The CDR3 has 15 residues. Germline values: CDR1 SGDLS, CDR2 YYNGEE. The V and J ends lost 3 bases and 8 bases, in that order; junction bases with no gene match: 9. CDR3 protein: CASSAGLALGDEQFF. CDR3 DNA: TGTGCCAGCAGCGCGGGACTAGCCCTCGGGGATGAGCAGTTCTTC.

This sequence joins TRBV7-2 and TRBJ1-2, with TRBD1 matching 9 bases. The CDR3 runs 15 residues. V lost 5 bases and J lost 2; bases outside the gene matches: 6. Germline loops: CDR1 SGHTA, CDR2 FQGNSA. The CDR3 nucleotides read TGTGCCAGCAGCCCGACGGGACAGGGAAACTATGGCTACACCTTC. Residues: CASSPTGQGNYGYTF.

The rearrangement links TRBV20-1 to TRBJ1-6, with 8 bases matching TRBD1. This CDR3 comprises 14 residues. Losses at the gene ends were 3 bases for V and 8 bases for J; bases not matched to a gene: 6. Germline loops: CDR1 DFQATT, CDR2 SNEGSKA (reference sequence). CDR3 sequence reads: CSASGQGADSPLHF. The CDR3 DNA follows: TGCAGTGCTAGTGGGCAGGGGGCTGATTCACCCCTCCACTTT.

The V call is TRBV16, the J call TRBJ2-7, with D possibly TRBD2 on 5 matching bases. The CDR3 contains 14 residues. Trimming cost V 1 base and J 3 bases, with 10 bases left between them. Germline V CDR1 and CDR2: KGHSY, FQNENV. The CDR3 loop reads CASSQFERIYEQYF. The CDR3 DNA reads TGTGCCAGCAGCCAATTTGAGCGGATCTACGAGCAGTACTTC.

For this clone: Other DNA sequences in the sample encode the same CDR3. J is TRBJ2-1 and V is TRBV10-3, with 7 bases lining up with TRBD1. The CDR3 runs 15 residues. The junction had 4 bases not matched to a gene; V was cut back by 2 bases and J by 3 bases. Germline V gene lookup returns CDR1 ENHRY and CDR2 SYGVKD. The CDR3 nucleotides read TGTGCCATCAGTGAGCGGCAGGGGGTCTACAATGAGCAGTTCTTC. Translated: CAISERQGVYNEQFF.

This clone was found a few times. The V gene is TRBV2, the J gene TRBJ2-7, with TRBD1 matching 8 bases. CDR1 is SNHLY and CDR2 is FYNNEI in the germline V gene. CDR3 length equals 15 residues. J was trimmed by 3 bases and V by 1 base; bases with no gene match: 5. The CDR3 protein is CASSEGTGINYEQYF. CDR3 nucleotides: TGTGCCAGCAGTGAAGGGACAGGGATCAACTACGAGCAGTACTTC.

The chain has TRBV7-9 and TRBJ2-4; 9 positions agree with TRBD1. The CDR3 covers 17 residues. Losses at the gene ends were 3 bases for V and 0 bases for J; bases not matched to a gene: 6. The germline V gene has CDR1 SEHNR and CDR2 FQNEAQ (reference sequence). This chain's CDR3 is CASSFGQGYLAKNIQYF. DNA for the CDR3: TGTGCCAGCAGCTTCGGACAGGGGTATCTAGCCAAAAACATTCAGTACTTC.